The 8 T cell receptor beta chains in this list originate from one sample, sequenced in a study of blood T cells in healthy people across ages. A second PCR of 7 to 11 cycles used a sample-barcoded 5' primer and a J-beta primer mix. MiXCR was run by TCRdb on the 5' RACE reads, yielding one entry per CDR3 protein. In the table there are about 1,400,000 distinct CDR3 sequences, 59% of which are singletons. Input material: blood. These receptors were collected from a young man in good health.

V usage is TRBV28 and J usage is TRBJ2-1; the match to TRBD2 covers 9 bases. Per germline, CDR1 MDHEN and CDR2 SYDVKM. Germline trimming cut 3 bases from V and 9 bases from J; bases unmatched to any gene: 15. CDR3 length equals 17 residues. CDR3 coding DNA: TGTGCCAGCAGTTTGGGGCGGGAGGGCCCCCTACGATGTGAGCAGTTCTTC. Protein: CASSLGREGPLRCEQFF. The complete variable domain, with remaining parts taken from reference TRBV28 and TRBJ2-1, reads DVKVTQSSRYLVKRTGEKVFLECVQDMDHENMFWYRQDPGLGLRLIYFSYDVKMKEKGDIPEGYSVSREKKERFSLILESASTNQTSMYLCASSLGREGPLRCEQFFGPGTRLTVL.

The V call is TRBV6-6, the J call TRBJ2-1; TRBD1 might be the D (6 bases). There are 12 residues in the CDR3. Germline V gene data show CDR1 as MNHNY and CDR2 as SVGAGI (reference sequence). With 7 bases removed from V and 9 bases from J, the gap between germline ends came to 13 bases. The CDR3 spells CASTSPRGEQFF. CDR3 coding DNA: TGTGCCAGCACGTCACCCAGGGGTGAGCAGTTCTTC.

This clonotype was seen many times. The V and J genes are TRBV7-6 and TRBJ2-7, with TRBD2 matching over 11 bases. Per germline, CDR1 SGHVS and CDR2 FNYEAQ. The CDR3 runs 15 residues. The V and J ends lost 6 bases and 3 bases, in that order; junction bases with no gene match: 7. The CDR3 reads CASSSSGTSGYEQYF. The DNA for the CDR3 is TGTGCCAGCAGTTCCTCCGGGACTAGCGGCTACGAGCAGTACTTC.

This chain links TRBV27 with TRBJ1-6; D ambiguous. The V and J ends lost 4 bases and 3 bases respectively, with 4 bases between them. This CDR3 contains 13 residues. The V gene's germline CDR1 is MNHEY and CDR2 SMNVEV (reference sequence). The CDR3 nucleotides are TGTGCCAGCAGTTCGGACTATAATTCACCCCTCCACTTT. Amino acid sequence: CASSSDYNSPLHF.

This clonotype came up a few times. The chain couples TRBV7-2 to TRBJ2-7; 7 nucleotides align to TRBD1. The V and J ends lost 5 bases and 6 bases, in that order; junction bases with no gene match: 10. CDR1 and CDR2 (germline): SGHTA, FQGNSA. CDR3 size: 14 residues. CDR3 bases: TGTGCCAGCAGCGTAGACAGGGAATCGAGCGAGCAGTACTTC. This encodes CASSVDRESSEQYF. The full variable domain, in which reference TRBV7-2 and TRBJ2-7 provide the parts outside the CDR3, is GAGVSQSPSNKVTEKGKDVELRCDPISGHTALYWYRQSLGQGLEFLIYFQGNSAPDKSGLPSDRFSAERTGGSVSTLTIQRTQQEDSAVYLCASSVDRESSEQYFGPGTRLTVT.

This clonotype is a singleton in its sample. The junction differs from germline at one of its ends, possibly a read error. This rearrangement joins TRBV20-1 to TRBJ2-7; D may be TRBD2 (5 bases). The CDR3 is 19 amino acids. Germline V gene data show CDR1 as DFQATT and CDR2 as SNEGSKA (reference sequence). The CDR3 bases are TGCGGTGCTAGCATGAGCACGGGCAGGCAACACCAAGGCCTCTACGAGCAGTACTTC. This codes for CGASMSTGRQHQGLYEQYF.

The chain uses TRBV5-1 and TRBJ1-2; D is undetermined. V lost 0 bases to trimming and J lost 5 bases, with 14 bases between them. The CDR3 runs 15 residues. CDR1 and CDR2 from the germline V gene are SGHRS and YFSETQ. CDR3 residues: CASSLEVGAVYGYTF. CDR3 nucleotide sequence: TGCGCCAGCAGCTTGGAAGTGGGTGCTGTATATGGCTACACCTTC.

The chain is built from TRBV6-6 and TRBJ1-4; no clear D. Between the trimmed V and J ends, which lost 6 bases and 6 bases, there was a span of 17 bases. There are 15 residues in the CDR3. Germline CDR1 and CDR2: MNHNY and SVGAGI (reference sequence). The CDR3 spells CASSPPAGTDEKLFF. DNA of the CDR3: TGTGCCAGCAGCCCTCCGGCGGGCACAGATGAAAAACTGTTTTTT.